In its sample, the clone carrying this T cell receptor beta chain was seen a few times. What it recognizes is unknown. Germline V CDR1 and CDR2: GTSNPN, SVGIG (reference sequence). V was trimmed by 3 bases and J by 2 bases, leaving 11 bases between them. CDR3 length: 14 amino acids. The sample comes from a study of cytomegalovirus exposure and HLA in healthy donors. Regarding the study as a whole: TCR beta V- and J-gene trimming, according to a later analysis, was linked to a missense DCLRE1C variant. Cytomegalovirus association was assigned to more than 150 TCR beta chains. Segments of the TCR beta V type were, in most cases, productive about 87% or about 30% of the time in an earlier analysis.

The PCR used 60 Vbeta and 13 Jbeta primers. TCRdb keeps only in-frame clones here, not all; method: immunoSEQ multiplex PCR. The repertoire holds over 150,000 clones, with 60% to 85% as singletons. This receptor was obtained from a woman aged 45-59 years in good health and CMV-seropositive. This chain uses TRBV30 with TRBJ1-5; tentatively, D is TRBD1 (5 bases). The specimen was PBMCs. The CDR3 loop is CAWSQGSGNQPQHF. For the CDR3, the DNA is TGTGCCTGGAGCCAGGGATCGGGCAATCAGCCCCAGCATTTT.